The 29 T cell receptor beta chains below were found in one sample sequenced in a study of blood T cell repertoires in COVID-19. Using immunoSEQ multiplex PCR, the repertoire was profiled, and TCRdb retains in-frame clones only, with some absent. The profile shows roughly 210,000 clones, approximately 90% of them singletons. Sequenced material: peripheral blood. The receptors were gathered from an older man with acute or convalescent COVID-19.

Details on this clone: This same CDR3 is encoded by further DNA sequences in the sample. This CDR3 reads CAWSPTGGLNQPQHF. The DNA of the CDR3 is TGTGCCTGGAGTCCCACGGGGGGATTGAATCAGCCCCAGCATTTT. This chain connects TRBV30 to TRBJ1-5; D possibly corresponds to TRBD1 (5 bases). V was shortened by 2 bases and J by 4 bases, with 15 bases between the two germline ends. This CDR3 contains 15 residues. Germline V gives CDR1 GTSNPN, CDR2 SVGIG (reference sequence).

This chain links TRBV3-1 (or the pseudogene TRBV3-2) with TRBJ2-2; perhaps TRBD2 as D (6 bases). Per germline, CDR1 LGHDT and CDR2 YNNKEL (reference sequence). V was shortened by 0 bases and J by 1 base, with 12 bases between the two germline ends. This CDR3 region has 17 residues. The CDR3 bases are TGTGCCAGCAGCCAAGAAGGGACGGGAGTGAACACCGGGGAGCTGTTTTTT. Translated, it gives CASSQEGTGVNTGELFF.

This chain links TRBV6-5 with TRBJ2-2; D possibly corresponds to TRBD1 (5 bases). With 6 bases removed from V and 8 bases from J, the gap between germline ends came to 13 bases. CDR1 and CDR2 (germline): MNHEY, SVGAGI. The CDR3 length is 13 residues. The CDR3 DNA reads as TGTGCCAGCAGCTCAAAGACAGCAGGGGAGCTGTTTTTT. It codes for CASSSKTAGELFF.

The chain recombines TRBV6-4 with TRBJ2-1, with D perhaps matching TRBD2 (7 bases). Per the germline V gene, CDR1 is MRHNA and CDR2 is SNTAGT. The V end was cut by 6 bases, the J end by 6 bases, with 15 bases between. The length of the CDR3 is 14 residues. Here the CDR3 reads CASRRERGGNEQFF. The CDR3 DNA follows: TGTGCCAGCAGGCGGGAGAGGGGGGGCAATGAGCAGTTCTTC.

The V gene is TRBV6-5, the J gene TRBJ1-5; tentative D call: TRBD1 (5 bases). V was pared by 6 bases and J by 4 bases, with 10 bases between. The germline V gene encodes CDR1 MNHEY and CDR2 SVGAGI. The CDR3 runs 13 residues. In DNA, the CDR3 is TGTGCCAGCAGGGAGACAGTGAATCAGCCCCAGCATTTT. Translation gives CASRETVNQPQHF.

As DNA, the CDR3 is TGTGCCAGCAGTGAGAGGGCATTCTCTGGAAACACCATATATTTT. It encodes CASSERAFSGNTIYF. The rearrangement links TRBV25-1 to TRBJ1-3, with D unresolved. The V and J ends lost 3 bases and 0 bases respectively, with 9 bases between them. This CDR3 is built from 15 residues. Germline CDR1 is MGHDK and CDR2 is SYGVNS.

This sequence joins TRBV27 and TRBJ2-3, with D tentatively TRBD1 (5 bases). Germline CDR1 reads MNHEY; CDR2 reads SMNVEV (reference sequence). V lost 4 bases and J 4 bases, leaving 15 bases between the germline ends. The CDR3 contains 15 residues. This chain's CDR3 is CASSSWQGRPDTQYF. CDR3 bases: TGTGCCAGCAGTTCTTGGCAGGGTCGTCCAGATACGCAGTATTTT.

J is TRBJ1-5 and V is TRBV2; perhaps TRBD1 as D (6 bases). The CDR3 runs to 15 residues. V lost 1 base and J lost 3, with 10 bases in between. Germline CDR1 SNHLY, CDR2 FYNNEI. Here the CDR3 DNA reads TGTGCCAGCAGTGAAGGGACAGCTTACAATCAGCCCCAGCATTTT. Its translation is CASSEGTAYNQPQHF.

V and J are TRBV5-1 and TRBJ2-3, with D possibly being TRBD1 (5 bases). Germline CDR1 SGHRS, CDR2 YFSETQ. V dropped 0 bases and J dropped 1 base, with 9 bases sitting between them. This CDR3 is built from 15 residues. The CDR3 reads CASSLGGAGTDTQYF. The CDR3 DNA reads as TGCGCCAGCAGCTTGGGGGGCGCGGGCACAGATACGCAGTATTTT.

V usage is TRBV18 and J usage is TRBJ2-6; D is possibly TRBD2 (6 bases). CDR1 is KGHSH and CDR2 is LQKENI in the germline V gene. The ends were cut back, 5 bases at V and 0 bases at J, with 14 bases in the middle. The CDR3 runs to 17 residues. For the CDR3, the DNA is TGTGCCAGCTCAAAGGGAGCGGGTACCTCTGGGGCCAACGTCCTGACTTTC. It is translated as CASSKGAGTSGANVLTF.

This clone occurred once. V gene TRBV5-1 combines with J gene TRBJ1-5, with D possibly matching TRBD1 (6 bases). V lost 5 bases, J lost 5 bases, and 14 bases lay in between. The CDR3 is 14 residues long. Per the germline V gene, CDR1 is SGHRS and CDR2 is YFSETQ. The CDR3: CASSPGHGDQPQHF. In nucleotides, the CDR3 is TGCGCCAGCAGTCCGGGACACGGAGATCAGCCCCAGCATTTT. The entire variable domain, with the rest obtained from reference TRBV5-1 and TRBJ1-5, is as follows: KAGVTQTPRYLIKTRGQQVTLSCSPISGHRSVSWYQQTPGQGLQFLFEYFSETQRNKGNFPGRFSGRQFSNSRSEMNVSTLELGDSALYLCASSPGHGDQPQHFGDGTRLSIL.

The chain joins TRBV6-6 to TRBJ2-1; possible D gene TRBD2, 6 bases. CDR3 length equals 14 residues. The germline V gene encodes CDR1 MNHNY and CDR2 SVGAGI (reference sequence). Trimming shortened V by 8 bases and J by 3 bases, and 14 bases separated the two germline ends. The DNA of the CDR3 is TGTGCCAGCTCCGTAGCGGATAACTACAATGAGCAGTTCTTC. Protein sequence: CASSVADNYNEQFF.

The chain recombines TRBV3-1 (or the pseudogene TRBV3-2) with TRBJ2-1; 12 bases are shared with TRBD1. The CDR3 consists of 14 residues. CDR1 and CDR2 from the germline V gene are LGHDT and YNNKEL (reference sequence). The junction had 5 bases not matched to a gene; V was cut back by 8 bases and J by 6 bases. The CDR3 DNA is TGTGCCAGCGGGGACAGGGGGCACTCCAATGAGCAGTTCTTC. Protein: CASGDRGHSNEQFF.

This chain connects TRBV19 to TRBJ1-2, with a possible D match to TRBD1 (6 bases). Per germline, CDR1 LNHDA and CDR2 SQIVND (reference sequence). The V and J ends lost 6 bases and 7 bases respectively, with 18 bases between them. The CDR3 sequence is 14 residues long. CDR3 coding DNA: TGTGCCAGTAGCGACCAACAGGGTCCCTTTGGCTACACCTTC. It specifies CASSDQQGPFGYTF. The full variable domain, in which reference TRBV19 and TRBJ1-2 provide the parts outside the CDR3, is DGGITQSPKYLFRKEGQNVTLSCEQNLNHDAMYWYRQDPGQGLRLIYYSQIVNDFQKGDIAEGYSVSREKKESFPLTVTSAQKNPTAFYLCASSDQQGPFGYTFGSGTRLTVV.

This rearrangement joins TRBV24-1 to TRBJ1-1, with no clear D. Trimming stripped 2 bases from V and 1 base from J, with 4 bases between. Germline V lookup: CDR1 KGHDR, CDR2 SFDVKD. The CDR3 has 13 residues. CDR3 protein: CATSDYKNTEAFF. CDR3 DNA: TGTGCCACCAGTGATTATAAGAACACTGAAGCTTTCTTT.

This clone has just one count. V and J are TRBV11-2 and TRBJ2-6; tentative D call: TRBD1 (6 bases). CDR1 is SGHAT, CDR2 FQNNGV, per germline. The CDR3 loop spans 15 amino acids. With 4 bases removed from V and 4 bases from J, the gap between germline ends came to 11 bases. CDR3: CASSSSGTGANVLTF. Written as DNA, the CDR3 is TGTGCCAGCAGCTCCTCGGGGACAGGGGCCAACGTCCTGACTTTC.

The chain uses TRBV24-1 and TRBJ2-7; D uncertain. This CDR3 region has 14 residues. Germline values: CDR1 KGHDR, CDR2 SFDVKD. V was trimmed by 9 bases and J by 0 bases, leaving 14 bases between them. This chain's CDR3 is CATPKVTASYEQYF. CDR3 DNA: TGTGCCACCCCGAAGGTTACAGCCTCCTACGAGCAGTACTTC.

This chain uses TRBV2 with TRBJ2-1, with D uncertain. V lost 6 bases, J lost 2 bases, and 14 bases lay in between. The CDR3 runs 15 residues. In germline, CDR1 is SNHLY, CDR2 FYNNEI. CDR3 sequence: CASRLDVVTYNEQFF. The DNA for the CDR3 is TGTGCCAGCAGGCTAGACGTTGTAACCTACAATGAGCAGTTCTTC.

Points on this clone: The junction differs from germline at one of its ends, possibly a read error. The CDR3 sequence is CASSQDQGTGIGKLFF. CDR3 nucleotide sequence: TGCGCCAGTAGCCAAGATCAGGGGACAGGTATCGGAAAACTGTTTTTT. The chain combines TRBV4-1 with TRBJ1-4; 8 bases fit TRBD1. The CDR3 runs to 16 residues. Germline CDR1 and CDR2: MGHRA and YSYEKL.

The CDR3 reads CASSPITGGPSGANVLTF. Written as DNA, the CDR3 is TGTGCCAGCAGTCCTATAACAGGGGGTCCCTCTGGGGCCAACGTCCTGACTTTC. This chain connects TRBV4-2 to TRBJ2-6; 8 nucleotides line up with TRBD1. V lost 6 bases, J lost 0 bases, and 10 bases stayed unmatched. Germline V CDR1 and CDR2: LGHNA, YNFKEQ. This CDR3 comprises 18 residues.

The chain carries TRBV10-3 and TRBJ1-2, with 8 bases aligning to TRBD1. Germline V gene data show CDR1 as ENHRY and CDR2 as SYGVKD. The J segment lost 8 bases and the V segment lost 10 bases, leaving 15 bases of the junction unmatched. The length of the CDR3 is 14 residues. CDR3 residues: CATHPGQGLGGYTF. The CDR3 nucleotides are TGTGCCACTCACCCCGGACAGGGTTTGGGCGGCTACACCTTC.

This chain connects TRBV5-1 to TRBJ1-1; 8 nucleotides align to TRBD1. The CDR3 is 14 amino acids. CDR1 and CDR2 from the germline V gene are SGHRS and YFSETQ. After removal of 3 bases from V and 3 bases from J, the junction contained 4 bases not matched to a gene. CDR3 sequence reads: CASSSGGADTEAFF. In nucleotides, the CDR3 is TGCGCCAGCAGCTCAGGGGGCGCGGACACTGAAGCTTTCTTT.

This chain uses TRBV7-3 with TRBJ2-3; 7 bases fit TRBD2. V shed 10 bases and J 7 bases; nucleotides not matched to a gene: 5. Per germline, CDR1 SGHTA and CDR2 FQGTGA. The CDR3 consists of 11 residues. The CDR3 DNA reads as TGTGCCAACGCGGGGGTACATACGCAGTATTTT. Its translation: CANAGVHTQYF.

The chain carries TRBV5-4 and TRBJ1-1; tentatively, D is TRBD1 (5 bases). Trimming removed 0 bases at V and 0 bases at J, with 15 bases between. Germline values: CDR1 SGHNT, CDR2 YYREEE (reference sequence). The CDR3 runs 17 residues. CDR3 region: CASSLVSGSLLNTEAFF. In DNA form, the CDR3 reads TGTGCCAGCAGCTTGGTGTCAGGGTCCCTATTGAACACTGAAGCTTTCTTT.

V usage is TRBV2 and J usage is TRBJ2-7, with 7 bases matching TRBD2. The V segment lost 11 bases and the J segment 5 bases; nucleotides outside the gene matches: 12. Per germline, CDR1 SNHLY and CDR2 FYNNEI. The CDR3 loop spans 13 amino acids. This chain's CDR3 is CASGRRAGDEQYF. In DNA, the CDR3 is TGTGCCTCCGGCCGTCGGGCGGGAGACGAGCAGTACTTC.

The V gene is TRBV4-3, the J gene TRBJ1-3; D gene unclear. V gave up 0 bases and J gave up 0 bases, with 15 bases separating them. Looked up from germline, CDR1 is LGHNA and CDR2 is YSLEER. The CDR3 length is 18 residues. The CDR3 loop is CASSQEITPGYSGNTIYF. The CDR3, as DNA: TGCGCCAGCAGCCAAGAGATCACACCAGGCTACTCTGGAAACACCATATATTTT.

The rearrangement joins TRBV2 to TRBJ2-3, with D perhaps matching TRBD2 (6 bases). Trimming removed 7 bases from V and 1 base from J, with 12 bases in between. The CDR3 length is 14 residues. Germline V gives CDR1 SNHLY, CDR2 FYNNEI. The DNA of the CDR3 is TGTGCCAGCAAGGAGGGGTGGGGCACAGATACGCAGTATTTT. It yields the protein CASKEGWGTDTQYF.

The rearrangement links TRBV3-1 (or the pseudogene TRBV3-2) to TRBJ1-1; the match to TRBD1 covers 7 bases. Germline V gene lookup returns CDR1 LGHDT and CDR2 YNNKEL (reference sequence). V lost 6 bases, J lost 1 base, and 14 bases stayed unmatched. The CDR3 runs to 17 residues. The CDR3 here is CASRFTGTANGNTEAFF. Here the CDR3 DNA reads TGTGCCAGCAGATTCACCGGGACAGCTAACGGGAACACTGAAGCTTTCTTT.

The chain employs TRBV7-9 and TRBJ2-7; D perhaps matches TRBD2 (7 bases). The germline gives CDR1 SEHNR, CDR2 FQNEAQ (reference sequence). Trimming shortened V by 2 bases and J by 5 bases, and 13 bases separated the two germline ends. This CDR3 is built from 14 residues. CDR3 DNA sequence: TGTGCCAGCAGCTTACCCGGGGGGCGGAACGAGCAGTACTTC. Protein sequence: CASSLPGGRNEQYF.